These T cell receptor beta chains were read from a single sample in a study of a mutant IDH1 vaccine in newly diagnosed glioma. The antigens these receptors bind are not known. Repertoires were generated with immunoSEQ multiplex PCR, while TCRdb's copy carries only in-frame clones and drops some. The sample holds tens of thousands of clones, about four fifths seen once. The material was PBMCs, obtained from a glioma patient whose treatment included an IDH1 peptide vaccine. All receptors derive from a man aged 40-50 years with glioma. The CDR3 runs from the conserved cysteine through the conserved F or W. The D gene is left open where the match is weak. Part of the rows lack a size; the others show once, few, many or a class for expanded clones.

cdr3_nt: TGTGCCAGCAGCTCCTATCACGCACCCTCTGGAAACACCATATATTTT
cdr3_aa: CASSSYHAPSGNTIYF
d_call: -
j_call: TRBJ1-3
v_call: TRBV7-2
clone_size: -

cdr3_nt: TGTGCCATCAGGGATACAACAGGGACGACCACTGAAGCTTTCTTT
cdr3_aa: CAIRDTTGTTTEAFF
d_call: -
j_call: TRBJ1-1
v_call: TRBV10-3
clone_size: once

cdr3_nt: TGCGCCAGCAGTGAGTCGGGCCGAACGGGCACCGGGGAGCTGTTTTTT
cdr3_aa: CASSESGRTGTGELFF
d_call: -
j_call: TRBJ2-2
v_call: TRBV10-1
clone_size: -

cdr3_nt: TGTGCCAGCAGCGCAGGACTAGCGGGGGGCAAAGAGACCCAGTACTTC
cdr3_aa: CASSAGLAGGKETQYF
d_call: TRBD2
j_call: TRBJ2-5
v_call: TRBV7-9
clone_size: -

cdr3_nt: TGTGCCAGCAGTGAAGGTGGTGCAGGGTACCAGCCCCAGCATTTT
cdr3_aa: CASSEGGAGYQPQHF
d_call: -
j_call: TRBJ1-5
v_call: TRBV6-1
clone_size: -

cdr3_nt: TGTGCCAGCACGCAGGGGGCTTCCTCACCCCTCCACTTT
cdr3_aa: CASTQGASSPLHF
d_call: TRBD1
j_call: TRBJ1-6
v_call: TRBV13
clone_size: -

cdr3_nt: TGTGCCAGCAGTTACGGGAAAACGGGGGCGGATAAGACCCAGTACTTC
cdr3_aa: CASSYGKTGADKTQYF
d_call: -
j_call: TRBJ2-5
v_call: TRBV6-6
clone_size: -

cdr3_nt: TGTGCCAGCAGCTTAAGAGCGCAGGCCGGGGAGCTGTTTTTT
cdr3_aa: CASSLRAQAGELFF
d_call: -
j_call: TRBJ2-2
v_call: TRBV7-2
clone_size: -

cdr3_nt: TGTGCCAGCAGCTTGTCACAGGCCCCTCGGACCCAGTACTTC
cdr3_aa: CASSLSQAPRTQYF
d_call: -
j_call: TRBJ2-5
v_call: TRBV5-6
clone_size: -

cdr3_nt: TGTGCCAGTAGTATCGACAGGGGTGGGGAGACCCAGTACTTC
cdr3_aa: CASSIDRGGETQYF
d_call: TRBD1
j_call: TRBJ2-5
v_call: TRBV19
clone_size: once

cdr3_nt: TGTGCCGGAAAAACAGGGAATAAGGAAAAACTGTTTTTT
cdr3_aa: CAGKTGNKEKLFF
d_call: -
j_call: TRBJ1-4
v_call: TRBV7-9
clone_size: -

cdr3_nt: TGCGCCAGCAGGGAAGGAGGTCTCGGCAATCAGCCCCAGCATTTT
cdr3_aa: CASREGGLGNQPQHF
d_call: -
j_call: TRBJ1-5
v_call: TRBV5-1
clone_size: -

cdr3_nt: TGTGCCTGGAGTGTATCGACCTCGCCGGGGGCGCAGGAGCAGTACTTC
cdr3_aa: CAWSVSTSPGAQEQYF
d_call: -
j_call: TRBJ2-7
v_call: TRBV30
clone_size: -

cdr3_nt: TGCAGCGTTTCTGGGTCGGGCAGCTCCTACGAGCAGTACTTC
cdr3_aa: CSVSGSGSSYEQYF
d_call: -
j_call: TRBJ2-7
v_call: TRBV29-1
clone_size: -

cdr3_nt: TGTGCCATCAGTGAGGGAACAAGGGCTAGAGGGTACGAGCAGTACTTC
cdr3_aa: CAISEGTRARGYEQYF
d_call: -
j_call: TRBJ2-7
v_call: TRBV10-3
clone_size: -

cdr3_nt: TGCGCCAGCAGCCAAGGAGGGCAGGGGCGAACTAATGAAAAACTGTTTTTT
cdr3_aa: CASSQGGQGRTNEKLFF
d_call: -
j_call: TRBJ1-4
v_call: TRBV4-1
clone_size: once

cdr3_nt: TGTGCCAGCAGCGGCGACACTCTCTCCTACGAGCAGTACTTC
cdr3_aa: CASSGDTLSYEQYF
d_call: -
j_call: TRBJ2-7
v_call: TRBV9
clone_size: -

cdr3_nt: TGTGCCAGCAGTGATGGGCCTCGTCCCTACGAGCAGTACTTC
cdr3_aa: CASSDGPRPYEQYF
d_call: -
j_call: TRBJ2-7
v_call: TRBV2
clone_size: few

cdr3_nt: TGTGCCAGCAGTTCCCTGCAGGGTGCTGGGGCCAACGTCCTGACTTTC
cdr3_aa: CASSSLQGAGANVLTF
d_call: -
j_call: TRBJ2-6
v_call: TRBV5-4
clone_size: medium-sized

cdr3_nt: TGCGCCAGCAGCTTACTAGCGGGGAACTCAGGTGGGAATGAGCAGTTCTTC
cdr3_aa: CASSLLAGNSGGNEQFF
d_call: TRBD2
j_call: TRBJ2-1
v_call: TRBV5-1
clone_size: -

cdr3_nt: TGTGCCAGCAGCGGAAAGACAGGGGCCTACGAGCAGTACTTC
cdr3_aa: CASSGKTGAYEQYF
d_call: TRBD1
j_call: TRBJ2-7
v_call: TRBV11-2
clone_size: once

cdr3_nt: TGTGCCAGCAGCCAACCAGGGATGAACACTGAAGCTTTCTTT
cdr3_aa: CASSQPGMNTEAFF
d_call: -
j_call: TRBJ1-1
v_call: TRBV14
clone_size: -

cdr3_nt: TGTGCCAGCAGCTTCTGGACGAGCGAAAAACTGTTTTTT
cdr3_aa: CASSFWTSEKLFF
d_call: -
j_call: TRBJ1-4
v_call: TRBV5-4
clone_size: -

cdr3_nt: TGTGCCAGCAGCGGACAGGGGGTAGCTAATGAAAAACTGTTTTTT
cdr3_aa: CASSGQGVANEKLFF
d_call: TRBD1
j_call: TRBJ1-4
v_call: TRBV9
clone_size: once

cdr3_nt: TGTGCCAGCAGTTACACAGGAGGGGCCGATCAGCCCCAGCATTTT
cdr3_aa: CASSYTGGADQPQHF
d_call: -
j_call: TRBJ1-5
v_call: TRBV6-5
clone_size: -